The clone carrying this TCR beta chain was counted only a few times. Per germline, CDR1 SGDLS and CDR2 YYNGEE. V was trimmed by 4 bases and J by 8 bases, leaving 12 bases between them. CDR3 size: 12 residues. Next came a second PCR, run for about 7 to 12 cycles, which used a sample-barcoded 5' primer along with a J-beta primer mix. TCRdb reanalysed the 5' RACE reads using MiXCR and keeps one entry per CDR3 protein. The profile shows some 1.4 million distinct CDR3 sequences, about 43% of them singletons. This specimen comes from a study of blood T cells in healthy people across ages. The chain joins TRBV9 to TRBJ1-2; D call uncertain. The sample taken for sequencing was blood. This TCR came from a woman between 18 and 30 years old in good health. CDR3 loop: CASSLGIGGYTF. The CDR3 DNA follows: TGTGCCAGCAGCCTGGGCATTGGGGGCTACACCTTC.